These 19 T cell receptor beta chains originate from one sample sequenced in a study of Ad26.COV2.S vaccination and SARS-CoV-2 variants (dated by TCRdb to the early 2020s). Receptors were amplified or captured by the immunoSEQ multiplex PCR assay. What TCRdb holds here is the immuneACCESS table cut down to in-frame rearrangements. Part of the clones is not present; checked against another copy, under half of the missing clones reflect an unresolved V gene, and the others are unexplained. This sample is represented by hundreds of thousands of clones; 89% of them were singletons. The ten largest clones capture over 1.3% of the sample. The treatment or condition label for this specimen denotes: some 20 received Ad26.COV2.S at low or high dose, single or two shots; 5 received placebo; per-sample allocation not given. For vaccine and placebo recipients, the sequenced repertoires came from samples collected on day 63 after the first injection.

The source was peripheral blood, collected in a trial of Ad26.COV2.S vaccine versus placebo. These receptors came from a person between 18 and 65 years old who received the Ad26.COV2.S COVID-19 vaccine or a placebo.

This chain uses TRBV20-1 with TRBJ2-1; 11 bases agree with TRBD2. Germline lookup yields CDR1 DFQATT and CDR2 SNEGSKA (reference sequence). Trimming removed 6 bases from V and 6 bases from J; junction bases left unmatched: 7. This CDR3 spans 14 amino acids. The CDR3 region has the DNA TGCAGTGCCAGTACTAGCGGGAGAACCAATGAGCAGTTCTTC. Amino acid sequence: CSASTSGRTNEQFF.

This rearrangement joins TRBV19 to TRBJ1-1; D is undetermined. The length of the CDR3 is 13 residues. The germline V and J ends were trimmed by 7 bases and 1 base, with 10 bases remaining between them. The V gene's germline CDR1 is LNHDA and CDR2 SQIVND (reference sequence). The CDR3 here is CASKVHTNTEAFF. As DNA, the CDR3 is TGTGCCAGTAAGGTTCATACGAACACTGAAGCTTTCTTT.

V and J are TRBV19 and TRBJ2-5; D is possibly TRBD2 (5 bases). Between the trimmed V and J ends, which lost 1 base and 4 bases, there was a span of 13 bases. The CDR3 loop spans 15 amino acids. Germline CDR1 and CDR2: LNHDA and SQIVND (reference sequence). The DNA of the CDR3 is TGTGCCAGTAGTATAGGGGGTACTAGTCGAGAGACCCAGTACTTC. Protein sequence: CASSIGGTSRETQYF.

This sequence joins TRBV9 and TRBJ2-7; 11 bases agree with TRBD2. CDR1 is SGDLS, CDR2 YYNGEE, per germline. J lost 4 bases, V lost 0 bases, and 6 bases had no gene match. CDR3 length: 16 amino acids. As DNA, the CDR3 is TGTGCCAGCAGCGTAGACCCACTAGCGGGAGTTTACGAGCAGTACTTC. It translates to CASSVDPLAGVYEQYF.

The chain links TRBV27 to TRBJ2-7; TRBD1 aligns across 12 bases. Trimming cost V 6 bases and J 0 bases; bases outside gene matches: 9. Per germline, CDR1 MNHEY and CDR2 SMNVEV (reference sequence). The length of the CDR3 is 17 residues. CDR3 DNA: TGTGCCAGCAGCCGGGGACAGGGGGCCTCGTACTCCTACGAGCAGTACTTC. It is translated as CASSRGQGASYSYEQYF.

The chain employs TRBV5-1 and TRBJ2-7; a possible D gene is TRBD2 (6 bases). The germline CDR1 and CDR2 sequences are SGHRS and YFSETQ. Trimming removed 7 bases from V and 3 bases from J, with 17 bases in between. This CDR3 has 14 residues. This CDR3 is CASWGDGRFYEQYF. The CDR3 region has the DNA TGCGCCAGCTGGGGGGATGGTCGCTTCTACGAGCAGTACTTC.

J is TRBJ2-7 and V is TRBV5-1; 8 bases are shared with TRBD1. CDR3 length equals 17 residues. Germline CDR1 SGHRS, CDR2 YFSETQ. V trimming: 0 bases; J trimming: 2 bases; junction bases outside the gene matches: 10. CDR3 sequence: CASSLEAGGASTYEQYF. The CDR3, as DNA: TGCGCCAGCAGCTTGGAGGCAGGGGGCGCCTCCACCTACGAGCAGTACTTC.

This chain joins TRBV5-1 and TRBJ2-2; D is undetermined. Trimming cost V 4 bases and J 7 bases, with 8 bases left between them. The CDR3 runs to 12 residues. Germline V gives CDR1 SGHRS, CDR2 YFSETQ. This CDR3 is CASSPVGGELFF. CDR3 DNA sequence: TGCGCCAGCAGCCCGGTTGGCGGGGAGCTGTTTTTT.

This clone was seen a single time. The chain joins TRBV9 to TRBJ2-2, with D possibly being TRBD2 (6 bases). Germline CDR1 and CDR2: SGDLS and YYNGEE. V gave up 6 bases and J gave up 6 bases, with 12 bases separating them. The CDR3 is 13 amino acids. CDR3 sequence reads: CASNGPGAGELFF. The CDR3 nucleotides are TGTGCCAGCAACGGGCCGGGGGCCGGGGAGCTGTTTTTT.

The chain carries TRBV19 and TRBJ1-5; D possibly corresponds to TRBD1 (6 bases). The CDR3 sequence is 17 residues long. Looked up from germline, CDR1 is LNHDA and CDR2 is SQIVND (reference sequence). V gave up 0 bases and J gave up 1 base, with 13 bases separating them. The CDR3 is CASSIDRGGWSNQPQHF. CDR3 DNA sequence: TGTGCCAGTAGTATAGACAGGGGAGGTTGGAGCAATCAGCCCCAGCATTTT.

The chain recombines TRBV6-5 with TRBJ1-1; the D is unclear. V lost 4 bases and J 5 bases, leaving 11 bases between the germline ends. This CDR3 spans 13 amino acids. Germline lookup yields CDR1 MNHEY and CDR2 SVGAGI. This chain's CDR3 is CASSSWVWTEAFF. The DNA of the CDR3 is TGTGCCAGCAGTTCGTGGGTTTGGACTGAAGCTTTCTTT.

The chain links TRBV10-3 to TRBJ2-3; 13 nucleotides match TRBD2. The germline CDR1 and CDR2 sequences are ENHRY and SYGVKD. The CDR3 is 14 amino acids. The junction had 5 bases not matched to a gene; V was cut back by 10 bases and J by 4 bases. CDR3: CATSTSGGPDTQYF. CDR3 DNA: TGTGCCACCTCGACTAGCGGGGGGCCAGATACGCAGTATTTT.

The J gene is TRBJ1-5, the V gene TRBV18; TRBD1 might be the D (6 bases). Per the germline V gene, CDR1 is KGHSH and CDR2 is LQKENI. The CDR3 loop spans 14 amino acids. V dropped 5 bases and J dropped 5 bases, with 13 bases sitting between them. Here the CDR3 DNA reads TGTGCCAGCTCAGCCAGGGGACTTGATCAGCCCCAGCATTTT. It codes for CASSARGLDQPQHF.

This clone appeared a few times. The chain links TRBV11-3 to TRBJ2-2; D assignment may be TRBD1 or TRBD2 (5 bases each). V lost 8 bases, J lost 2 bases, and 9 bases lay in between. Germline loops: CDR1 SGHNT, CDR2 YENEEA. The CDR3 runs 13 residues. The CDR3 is CASGRDNTGELFF. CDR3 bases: TGTGCCAGCGGCAGGGACAACACCGGGGAGCTGTTTTTT.

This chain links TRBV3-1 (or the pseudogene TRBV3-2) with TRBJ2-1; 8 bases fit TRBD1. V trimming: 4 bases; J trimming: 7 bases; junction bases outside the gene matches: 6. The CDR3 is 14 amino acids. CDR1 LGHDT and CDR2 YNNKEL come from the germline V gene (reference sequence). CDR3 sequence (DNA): TGTGCCAGCAGCCCCAGGGGGCTGGTGAATGAGCAGTTCTTC. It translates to CASSPRGLVNEQFF.

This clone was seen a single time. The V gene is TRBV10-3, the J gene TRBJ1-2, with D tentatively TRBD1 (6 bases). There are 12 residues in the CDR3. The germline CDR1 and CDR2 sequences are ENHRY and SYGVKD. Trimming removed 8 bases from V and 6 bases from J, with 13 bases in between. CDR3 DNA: TGTGCCATCGGGTCCCAGGGGCATGGCTACACCTTC. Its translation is CAIGSQGHGYTF.

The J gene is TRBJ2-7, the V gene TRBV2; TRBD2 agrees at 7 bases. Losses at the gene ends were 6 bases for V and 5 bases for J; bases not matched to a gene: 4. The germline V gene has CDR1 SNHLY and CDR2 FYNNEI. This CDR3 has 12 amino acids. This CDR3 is CASRGGSDEQYF. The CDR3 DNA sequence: TGTGCCAGCAGGGGGGGGTCCGACGAGCAGTACTTC.

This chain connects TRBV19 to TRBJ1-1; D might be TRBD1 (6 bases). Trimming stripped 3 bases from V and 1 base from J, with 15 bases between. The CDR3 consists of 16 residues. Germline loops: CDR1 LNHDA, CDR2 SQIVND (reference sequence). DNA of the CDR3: TGTGCCAGTAGTATGGAGCAGGGGTGGGGGAACACTGAAGCTTTCTTT. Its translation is CASSMEQGWGNTEAFF.

The CDR3 DNA reads as TGTGCTAGTGGGGGATTATACGAGCAGTACTTC. Translated, it gives CASGGLYEQYF. The V and J genes are TRBV12-5 and TRBJ2-7; D gene unclear. CDR3 size: 11 residues. The germline CDR1 and CDR2 sequences are LGHNT and FRNRAP. V was cut by 6 bases and J by 4 bases, with 7 bases left in between.